A single sample gave rise to the 11 T cell receptor beta chains below, sequenced in a study of blood T cell repertoires in COVID-19. TCRdb's copy holds only in-frame clones and misses some; the assay was immunoSEQ multiplex PCR. This table has a few hundred thousand clones, around 86% appearing once. Input material: peripheral blood. These receptors originate from a middle-aged man who had recovered from COVID-19.

The rearrangement links TRBV7-8 to TRBJ2-1, with TRBD2 identical over 9 bases. The germline gives CDR1 SGHVS, CDR2 FQNEAQ. The CDR3 is made up of 16 amino acids. V gave up 0 bases and J gave up 1 base; unmatched junction bases: 1. CDR3 DNA sequence: TGTGCCAGCAGCTTAGCGCGGGGGGGATCCTACAATGAGCAGTTCTTC. Its protein is CASSLARGGSYNEQFF.

About this clone: Within the sample, other DNA sequences also encode this same CDR3. The chain combines TRBV6-5 with TRBJ2-7, with D maybe TRBD1 (6 bases). Between the trimmed V and J ends, which lost 2 bases and 3 bases, there was a span of 11 bases. This CDR3 spans 14 amino acids. Germline V gene sequence: CDR1 MNHEY, CDR2 SVGAGI. DNA of the CDR3: TGTGCCAGCAGTTACGGGCAGGGGCTCTACGAGCAGTACTTC. Translation: CASSYGQGLYEQYF.

In its sample, this clone was seen once. The chain uses TRBV4-3 and TRBJ2-7; 7 bases agree with TRBD1. The CDR3 spans 15 residues. CDR1 is LGHNA, CDR2 YSLEER, per germline. Losses at the gene ends were 3 bases for V and 2 bases for J; bases not matched to a gene: 7. The CDR3 spells CASSHSTGFTYEQYF. The CDR3 nucleotides are TGCGCCAGCAGCCATTCGACAGGGTTCACCTACGAGCAGTACTTC.

This rearrangement joins TRBV7-2 to TRBJ2-2, with 7 bases identical to TRBD2. Trimming took 5 bases from V and 5 from J; bases not matched to a gene: 8. CDR3 length: 15 amino acids. Germline lookup yields CDR1 SGHTA and CDR2 FQGNSA. CDR3 nucleotides: TGTGCCAGCAGCCTGCAGGGAGGGCGGACCGGGGAGCTGTTTTTT. Its translation is CASSLQGGRTGELFF. Filled out from reference TRBV7-2 and TRBJ2-2, the complete variable domain reads GAGVSQSPSNKVTEKGKDVELRCDPISGHTALYWYRQSLGQGLEFLIYFQGNSAPDKSGLPSDRFSAERTGGSVSTLTIQRTQQEDSAVYLCASSLQGGRTGELFFGEGSRLTVL.

The gene calls are TRBV3-1 (or the pseudogene TRBV3-2) and TRBJ1-3; D unclear. Per the germline V gene, CDR1 is LGHDT and CDR2 is YNNKEL (reference sequence). This CDR3 has 12 residues. V gave up 0 bases and J gave up 7 bases, with 4 bases separating them. CDR3 coding DNA: TGTGCCAGCAGCCAAGAGAGGAACACCATATATTTT. Protein sequence: CASSQERNTIYF.

The J gene is TRBJ2-7, the V gene TRBV7-2; 10 bases fit TRBD2. Trimming took 2 bases from V and 4 from J; bases not matched to a gene: 5. CDR1 and CDR2 (germline): SGHTA, FQGNSA. The CDR3 is made up of 15 amino acids. The CDR3 nucleotides read TGTGCCAGCAGCTTATATAGCGGGGGGTTATACGAGCAGTACTTC. Translating it yields CASSLYSGGLYEQYF. The entire variable domain, with the rest obtained from reference TRBV7-2 and TRBJ2-7, is as follows: GAGVSQSPSNKVTEKGKDVELRCDPISGHTALYWYRQSLGQGLEFLIYFQGNSAPDKSGLPSDRFSAERTGGSVSTLTIQRTQQEDSAVYLCASSLYSGGLYEQYFGPGTRLTVT.

This chain joins TRBV5-4 and TRBJ2-1; 11 bases line up with TRBD2. The CDR3 covers 16 residues. Germline V gene sequence: CDR1 SGHNT, CDR2 YYREEE (reference sequence). Trimming removed 0 bases from V and 6 bases from J; junction bases left unmatched: 5. As DNA, the CDR3 is TGTGCCAGCAGCTTGGTTATTAGCGGGGGGGCCAATGAGCAGTTCTTC. The encoded protein is CASSLVISGGANEQFF. Drawing the rest from reference TRBV5-4 and TRBJ2-1, the complete variable domain is ETGVTQSPTHLIKTRGQQVTLRCSSQSGHNTVSWYQQALGQGPQFIFQYYREEENGRGNFPPRFSGLQFPNYSSELNVNALELDDSALYLCASSLVISGGANEQFFGPGTRLTVL.

The chain links TRBV4-3 to TRBJ1-2; 8 nucleotides line up with TRBD1. The CDR3 is 15 residues long. Germline V gene sequence: CDR1 LGHNA, CDR2 YSLEER. Trimming took 4 bases from V and 6 from J; bases not matched to a gene: 10. Here the CDR3 reads CASSPNRGNPHGYTF. In DNA, the CDR3 is TGCGCCAGCAGCCCAAACAGGGGGAACCCTCATGGCTACACCTTC.

This clone appeared a few times. The chain is built from TRBV9 and TRBJ1-2; possible D gene TRBD1, 5 bases. The CDR3 has 13 amino acids. Germline V gene sequence: CDR1 SGDLS, CDR2 YYNGEE. V was pared by 2 bases and J by 5 bases, with 10 bases between. The CDR3 loop is CASSVFGGYGYTF. CDR3 in DNA: TGTGCCAGCAGCGTCTTCGGGGGTTATGGCTACACCTTC.

The chain links TRBV6-1 to TRBJ1-6, with 8 bases fitting TRBD1. Germline V gene lookup returns CDR1 MNHNS and CDR2 SASEGT. The CDR3 runs to 15 residues. Losses at the gene ends were 2 bases for V and 10 bases for J; bases not matched to a gene: 7. The CDR3 region is CASSETWTGNSPLHF. In nucleotides, the CDR3 is TGTGCCAGCAGTGAAACCTGGACAGGGAACTCACCCCTCCACTTT.

J is TRBJ1-1 and V is TRBV3-1 (or the pseudogene TRBV3-2); 9 nucleotides align to TRBD1. The germline CDR1 and CDR2 sequences are LGHDT and YNNKEL (reference sequence). J was trimmed by 10 bases and V by 4 bases; bases with no gene match: 7. CDR3 size: 13 residues. The CDR3 DNA reads as TGTGCCAGCAGCCCGGGACAGGGCCTCGTAGCTTTCTTT. It translates to CASSPGQGLVAFF.